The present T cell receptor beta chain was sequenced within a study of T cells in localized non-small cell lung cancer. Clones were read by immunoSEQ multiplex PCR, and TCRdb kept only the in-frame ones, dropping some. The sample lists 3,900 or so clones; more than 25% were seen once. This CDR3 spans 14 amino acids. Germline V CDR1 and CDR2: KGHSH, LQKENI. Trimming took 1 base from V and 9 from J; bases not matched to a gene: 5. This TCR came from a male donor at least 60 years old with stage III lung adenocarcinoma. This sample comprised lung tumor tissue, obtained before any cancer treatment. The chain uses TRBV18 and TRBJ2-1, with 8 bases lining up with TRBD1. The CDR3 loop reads CASSPQTGASEQFF. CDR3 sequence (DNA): TGTGCCAGCTCACCACAGACAGGGGCGAGTGAGCAGTTCTTC.